This T cell receptor (beta chain) was identified in a study of control samples from healthy donors and cancer patients. V was shortened by 5 bases and J by 5 bases, with 10 bases between the two germline ends. The CDR3 contains 13 residues. The germline V gene encodes CDR1 SGHTA and CDR2 FQGNSA. Only in-frame clones appear in the TCRdb table, and some are missing; sequencing was by immunoSEQ multiplex PCR. Of about 120,000 clones listed, around 87% are singletons. This clonotype originated in a woman in her forties or fifties with colorectal cancer. What was sequenced was PBMCs. The rearrangement joins TRBV7-2 to TRBJ1-5; D unclear. The CDR3 reads CASSLRVDQPQHF. CDR3 sequence (DNA): TGTGCCAGCAGCCTCAGAGTTGATCAGCCCCAGCATTTT.